This T cell receptor beta chain was identified during a study of cytomegalovirus exposure and HLA in healthy donors. This CDR3 is 15 amino acids long. CDR1 MRHNA and CDR2 SNTAGT come from the germline V gene. J was trimmed by 5 bases and V by 6 bases; bases with no gene match: 7. Study-wide findings and caveats: What TCR beta sequences reportedly achieved was accurate prediction of HLA-A and HLA-B alleles in most subjects. A later analysis reported that several of the most significant clusters appeared to be linked to common viral pathogens, among them Epstein-Barr virus. In an earlier analysis, in 540 or so donors, most V segments appeared productive either ~90% or ~30% of the time.

Of note for this clone: The antigen is not known.

PCR employed 60 Vbeta and 13 Jbeta primers. Measured with immunoSEQ multiplex PCR; TCRdb has only the in-frame clones, and not every one. The repertoire consists of approximately 140,000 clones, with more than 70% occurring once and the leading ten covering roughly 1.2%. This receptor was taken from a male donor in good health and CMV-seropositive. Sequenced: PBMCs. The chain has TRBV6-4 and TRBJ1-6; 7 nucleotides align to TRBD1. The CDR3 DNA sequence: TGTGCCAGCAGGGGAAATGACAGGGATAATTCACCCCTCCACTTT. Translating gives CASRGNDRDNSPLHF.